Reported below is one TCR beta chain. Study members were between about 18 and 95 years old and lived in 20 to 30 US regions. Grouping used clinical history reported by participants in a survey and questionnaire. The ends were cut back, 6 bases at V and 1 base at J, with 9 bases in the middle. CDR3 size: 13 residues. Germline-derived CDR1 and CDR2 are SGHDN and FVKESK. Method: immunoSEQ multiplex PCR; TCRdb's copy keeps in-frame clones and lacks some. This table holds under 250,000 clones, under 90% found once. This entry comes from a study of blood T cell repertoires in COVID-19. Study background: PBMCs, B-cell-depleted T cells, or T cells were the source of the cDNA or gDNA that made up the material.

The chain uses TRBV14 and TRBJ1-1; tentative D call: TRBD1 (5 bases). This clonotype originated in a woman aged 45-65 years who had been exposed to COVID-19. Source material: PBMCs or T cells enriched from blood (not recorded which). CDR3 in DNA: TGTGCCAGCAGTTTCGACAGGAACACTGAAGCTTTCTTT. Translating it yields CASSFDRNTEAFF.